One and the same sample provided the 30 T cell receptor beta chains below, sequenced in a study of CD8+ T cells in alopecia areata. Extracted RNA was reverse transcribed into cDNA, the sequencing template. Clones were read by immunoSEQ multiplex PCR, and TCRdb kept only the in-frame ones, dropping some. The data contain some 30,000 clones, more than 55% of them singletons. Material for sequencing was NKG2D-high CD8+ T cells sorted from blood. The receptors were gathered from a human donor with alopecia areata.

This clone was detected only a few times. This chain connects TRBV28 to TRBJ2-2, with D uncertain. Germline lookup yields CDR1 MDHEN and CDR2 SYDVKM. The CDR3 totals 14 residues. The V end was cut by 3 bases, the J end by 3 bases, with 8 bases between. The CDR3 DNA is TGTGCCAGCAGTTTCATTACGGACACCGGGGAGCTGTTTTTT. This gives the protein CASSFITDTGELFF.

The J gene is TRBJ2-7, the V gene TRBV30; unclear D gene. Germline loops: CDR1 GTSNPN, CDR2 SVGIG (reference sequence). V dropped 1 base and J dropped 4 bases, with 11 bases sitting between them. The CDR3 is 13 residues long. CDR3 in amino acids: CAWSDDGEYEQYF. In DNA form, the CDR3 reads TGTGCCTGGAGTGATGATGGTGAGTACGAGCAGTACTTC.

This rearrangement joins TRBV28 to TRBJ1-1, with TRBD1 as a possible D gene (6 bases). CDR3 size: 13 residues. The germline V gene has CDR1 MDHEN and CDR2 SYDVKM. Deletions cut 2 bases from V and 6 bases from J, with 10 bases between. The CDR3 sequence is CASSLTGLAEAFF. CDR3 in DNA: TGTGCCAGCAGTTTAACAGGGCTGGCTGAAGCTTTCTTT.

This clone appeared a few times. The V call is TRBV29-1, the J call TRBJ2-2; D perhaps matches TRBD1 (5 bases). Germline CDR1 and CDR2: SQVTM and ANQGSEA. V was cut by 4 bases and J by 3 bases, with 9 bases left in between. The CDR3 consists of 13 residues. The CDR3, as DNA: TGCAGCGTTGGACAGACATACACCGGGGAGCTGTTTTTT. Amino acid sequence: CSVGQTYTGELFF.

This chain joins TRBV29-1 and TRBJ1-4; TRBD1 aligns across 10 bases. Germline trimming cut 3 bases from V and 6 bases from J; bases unmatched to any gene: 4. CDR3 length: 14 residues. Per germline, CDR1 SQVTM and CDR2 ANQGSEA. The CDR3 spells CSVDPGTGDEKLFF. CDR3 in DNA: TGCAGCGTTGATCCTGGGACAGGGGATGAAAAACTGTTTTTT.

The chain carries TRBV29-1 and TRBJ2-7; 11 nucleotides line up with TRBD2. Germline CDR1 and CDR2: SQVTM and ANQGSEA. The trim removed 0 bases at V and 0 bases at J, leaving 7 bases unmatched. The CDR3 is 17 amino acids. This CDR3 is CSVEDCLAGGNSYEQYF. In nucleotides, the CDR3 is TGCAGCGTTGAAGATTGCCTAGCGGGGGGCAACTCCTACGAGCAGTACTTC.

The chain employs TRBV7-3 and TRBJ2-1, with 7 bases matching TRBD2. Germline lookup yields CDR1 SGHTA and CDR2 FQGTGA. V shed 5 bases, J shed 8 bases, and the junction held 3 bases outside the gene matches. This CDR3 is 12 amino acids long. The CDR3 here is CASSASGDEQFF. For the CDR3, the DNA is TGTGCCAGCAGCGCGAGCGGGGATGAGCAGTTCTTC.

This chain connects TRBV7-2 to TRBJ2-1; unclear D gene. The germline V gene encodes CDR1 SGHTA and CDR2 FQGNSA. Trimming stripped 0 bases from V and 0 bases from J, with 12 bases between. The CDR3 consists of 17 residues. The CDR3 here is CASSLAGSPSSYNEQFF. The CDR3 coding sequence is TGTGCCAGCAGCTTAGCCGGCAGCCCGAGCTCCTACAATGAGCAGTTCTTC.

This chain connects TRBV18 to TRBJ2-2; unclear D gene. Germline CDR1 reads KGHSH; CDR2 reads LQKENI. The CDR3 is 14 residues long. With 0 bases removed from V and 4 bases from J, the gap between germline ends came to 6 bases. CDR3 residues: CASSPPPATGELFF. Written as DNA, the CDR3 is TGTGCCAGCTCACCACCGCCAGCCACCGGGGAGCTGTTTTTT.

V usage is TRBV4-1 and J usage is TRBJ2-1; D unresolved. Germline lookup yields CDR1 MGHRA and CDR2 YSYEKL. V was shortened by 2 bases and J by 0 bases, with 8 bases between the two germline ends. This CDR3 spans 15 amino acids. CDR3 nucleotide sequence: TGCGCCAGCAGCCAACAGGCGATCTCCTACAATGAGCAGTTCTTC. Residues: CASSQQAISYNEQFF.

The chain joins TRBV4-1 to TRBJ2-1, with 11 bases that match TRBD2. Germline V gives CDR1 MGHRA, CDR2 YSYEKL. This CDR3 region has 16 residues. The V gene end was trimmed by 3 bases and the J gene end by 8 bases; junction bases not matched to a gene: 9. CDR3 nucleotides: TGCGCCAGCAGCCAGTTAATGGGACTAGCGGTCGATGAGCAGTTCTTC. Its translation is CASSQLMGLAVDEQFF.

This clone showed up just a few times. The gene calls are TRBV28 and TRBJ2-1; 11 nucleotides match TRBD2. Losses at the gene ends were 6 bases for V and 7 bases for J; bases not matched to a gene: 8. The CDR3 consists of 15 residues. Germline CDR1 and CDR2: MDHEN and SYDVKM. The CDR3 nucleotides are TGTGCCAGCAGCATTCTAGCGGGAGGCTATAATGAGCAGTTCTTC. Protein: CASSILAGGYNEQFF.

The genes are TRBV11-2 and TRBJ2-7; 16 positions match TRBD2. V lost 5 bases, J lost 5 bases, and 3 bases stayed unmatched. The germline V gene has CDR1 SGHAT and CDR2 FQNNGV. The CDR3 sequence is 15 residues long. Written as DNA, the CDR3 is TGTGCCAGCAGCCCGGGACTAGCGGGAGGGAACGAGCAGTACTTC. As protein: CASSPGLAGGNEQYF.

V gene TRBV2 combines with J gene TRBJ2-2, with D perhaps matching TRBD2 (6 bases). Trimming cost V 3 bases and J 3 bases, with 14 bases left between them. This CDR3 has 16 amino acids. Per the germline V gene, CDR1 is SNHLY and CDR2 is FYNNEI. CDR3 sequence reads: CASSDSAGSDTGELFF. CDR3 nucleotides: TGTGCCAGCAGTGATTCGGCGGGATCGGACACCGGGGAGCTGTTTTTT.

V usage is TRBV5-1 and J usage is TRBJ2-1; D is undetermined. Trimming removed 0 bases at V and 7 bases at J, with 11 bases between. Germline CDR1 is SGHRS and CDR2 is YFSETQ. The CDR3 extends over 14 amino acids. The CDR3 nucleotides are TGCGCCAGCAGCTTGGGGGATACATTGAATGAGCAGTTCTTC. It translates to CASSLGDTLNEQFF.

The gene calls are TRBV29-1 and TRBJ1-2; the match to TRBD1 covers 9 bases. The CDR3 is 12 residues long. Losses at the gene ends were 5 bases for V and 7 bases for J; bases not matched to a gene: 5. Looked up from germline, CDR1 is SQVTM and CDR2 is ANQGSEA. CDR3 DNA: TGCAGCGTTCGACAGGGGGATGGTGGCTACACCTTC. Translated, it gives CSVRQGDGGYTF.

The genes are TRBV7-2 and TRBJ1-2; possibly TRBD1 for D (6 bases). CDR1 and CDR2 (germline): SGHTA, FQGNSA. This CDR3 is built from 17 residues. V lost 5 bases and J 8 bases, leaving 27 bases between the germline ends. The CDR3 DNA follows: TGTGCCAGCAGCCTCGGAAGGCAGTTCCTGCTTAGGGGGGGCTACACCTTC. Protein: CASSLGRQFLLRGGYTF.

This chain connects TRBV6-6 to TRBJ1-5, with D hard to call. The germline gives CDR1 MNHNY, CDR2 SVGAGI (reference sequence). Between the trimmed V and J ends, which lost 2 bases and 3 bases, there was a span of 8 bases. The CDR3 contains 14 residues. The CDR3 here is CASSYGGSNQPQHF. The CDR3 region has the DNA TGTGCCAGCAGTTACGGCGGCTCCAATCAGCCCCAGCATTTT.

The chain links TRBV7-9 to TRBJ2-7, with D hard to call. Per germline, CDR1 SEHNR and CDR2 FQNEAQ (reference sequence). CDR3 length: 12 residues. The V gene lost 5 bases and the J gene lost 5 bases, with 10 bases spanning the gap. The CDR3 DNA reads TGTGCCAGCAGCGCGGCGTCACACGAGCAGTACTTC. This codes for CASSAASHEQYF.

The rearrangement joins TRBV29-1 to TRBJ1-1, with D unresolved. The CDR3 covers 13 residues. The germline V and J ends were trimmed by 4 bases and 2 bases, with 11 bases remaining between them. The germline CDR1 and CDR2 sequences are SQVTM and ANQGSEA. The CDR3 bases are TGCAGCGTTGTATACGTCCGAAACACTGAAGCTTTCTTT. This codes for CSVVYVRNTEAFF.

V is TRBV4-3 and J is TRBJ2-7; no firm D call. Trimming cost V 7 bases and J 0 bases, with 4 bases left between them. Germline V lookup: CDR1 LGHNA, CDR2 YSLEER. The CDR3 sequence is 11 residues long. The CDR3 sequence: CASTTSYEQYF. CDR3 sequence (DNA): TGCGCCAGCACGACCTCCTACGAGCAGTACTTC.

The V call is TRBV28, the J call TRBJ1-5, with D unresolved. Trimming took 4 bases from V and 0 from J, leaving 16 bases between them. The CDR3 is 17 residues long. Germline V gene data show CDR1 as MDHEN and CDR2 as SYDVKM. Here the CDR3 DNA reads TGTGCCAGCAGTTCCCCCTCTATGGGTTATAGCAATCAGCCCCAGCATTTT. Translation gives CASSSPSMGYSNQPQHF.

The chain links TRBV4-3 to TRBJ2-7; 12 bases fit TRBD2. Germline assignment: CDR1 LGHNA and CDR2 YSLEER. J lost 5 bases, V lost 0 bases, and 11 bases had no gene match. The CDR3 covers 18 residues. The CDR3: CASSQDYGLAGGPNEQYF. CDR3 DNA: TGCGCCAGCAGCCAAGATTATGGGCTAGCGGGAGGGCCAAACGAGCAGTACTTC.

Of note for this clone: Other DNA sequences in this specimen translate into the identical CDR3. This rearrangement joins TRBV5-1 to TRBJ2-7, with D maybe TRBD1 (5 bases). In germline, CDR1 is SGHRS, CDR2 YFSETQ. CDR3 size: 14 residues. Trimming cost V 0 bases and J 2 bases, with 9 bases left between them. For the CDR3, the DNA is TGCGCCAGCAGCTTGGGTACAGGAGCCTACGAGCAGTACTTC. It yields the protein CASSLGTGAYEQYF.

The chain joins TRBV7-8 to TRBJ2-2; D remains ambiguous. Trimming removed 2 bases from V and 3 bases from J, with 13 bases in between. There are 16 residues in the CDR3. Germline V CDR1 and CDR2: SGHVS, FQNEAQ. The CDR3 sequence: CASSLPTTADTGELFF. The CDR3 DNA follows: TGTGCCAGCAGCTTACCCACGACTGCGGACACCGGGGAGCTGTTTTTT.

This chain uses TRBV19 with TRBJ2-2, with 7 positions matching TRBD2. The germline V gene encodes CDR1 LNHDA and CDR2 SQIVND (reference sequence). The CDR3 consists of 13 residues. V lost 5 bases, J lost 6 bases, and 3 bases stayed unmatched. The CDR3 DNA reads as TGTGCCAGTAGTTATACTAGCGCCGGGGAGCTGTTTTTT. Its translation: CASSYTSAGELFF.

This clone was seen only once. The chain has TRBV27 and TRBJ2-3; D may be TRBD2 (6 bases). Germline assignment: CDR1 MNHEY and CDR2 SMNVEV (reference sequence). The length of the CDR3 is 15 residues. The V and J ends lost 2 bases and 1 base respectively, with 10 bases between them. CDR3 nucleotides: TGTGCCAGCAGTTTAGGGGACTGGGGCACAGATACGCAGTATTTT. Its protein is CASSLGDWGTDTQYF.

This clone was detected a few times. This rearrangement joins TRBV27 to TRBJ2-2; D is unclear. Deletions cut 6 bases from V and 4 bases from J, with 9 bases between. Germline-derived CDR1 and CDR2 are MNHEY and SMNVEV (reference sequence). The CDR3 covers 13 residues. The CDR3 DNA reads TGTGCCAGCAGGCTGCTTGGCACCGGGGAGCTGTTTTTT. Translating gives CASRLLGTGELFF.

This clone was seen only a few times. V gene TRBV5-1 combines with J gene TRBJ2-1; 8 nucleotides agree with TRBD1. The CDR3 is 15 residues long. The germline V gene encodes CDR1 SGHRS and CDR2 YFSETQ. Trimming cost V 2 bases and J 6 bases; bases outside gene matches: 7. Written as DNA, the CDR3 is TGCGCCAGCAGCTTCTCGGACAGGGAGATCAATGAGCAGTTCTTC. Translated: CASSFSDREINEQFF.

This clone was seen a few times. The V and J genes are TRBV28 and TRBJ1-2, with D maybe TRBD1 (6 bases). Germline values: CDR1 MDHEN, CDR2 SYDVKM. The V gene lost 5 bases and the J gene lost 8 bases, with 24 bases spanning the gap. The CDR3 is 16 residues long. The CDR3 is CASSPPTGQIADGYTF. CDR3 nucleotides: TGTGCCAGCAGTCCACCGACAGGTCAAATTGCCGACGGCTACACCTTC.